A single sample gave rise to the 30 T cell receptor beta chains below, sequenced in a study of cytomegalovirus exposure and HLA in healthy donors. Profiled with immunoSEQ multiplex PCR; TCRdb holds only in-frame clones, not every one. The profile covers 73,000 or so clones, with 94% appearing a single time and 2.5% to 3.5% taken by the ten largest. The sample comprised PBMCs. Receptors were obtained from a woman aged 18-30 years in good health and CMV-seropositive.

The genes are TRBV10-2 and TRBJ1-4; 8 bases are shared with TRBD1. The ends lost 3 bases at V and 8 bases at J; junction bases unmatched: 11. CDR3 length: 16 amino acids. Germline V gene sequence: CDR1 WSHSY, CDR2 SAAADI. The CDR3 nucleotides read TGCGCCAGCAGTGAAGTATTAGGACAGGGAAGCGAAAAACTGTTTTTT. Its translation: CASSEVLGQGSEKLFF.

This clone has a single count. V is TRBV28 and J is TRBJ1-4; D perhaps matches TRBD1 (5 bases). The germline CDR1 and CDR2 sequences are MDHEN and SYDVKM. CDR3 length: 18 residues. Deletions cut 3 bases from V and 0 bases from J, with 17 bases between. CDR3 region: CASSFYGRDSATNEKLFF. For the CDR3, the DNA is TGTGCCAGCAGTTTTTACGGCAGAGACAGTGCAACTAATGAAAAACTGTTTTTT.

The chain employs TRBV7-2 and TRBJ1-4; D remains ambiguous. Germline values: CDR1 SGHTA, CDR2 FQGNSA. The CDR3 loop spans 16 amino acids. Deletions cut 1 base from V and 0 bases from J, with 9 bases between. CDR3 residues: CASSLEGGTTNEKLFF. The CDR3 coding sequence is TGTGCCAGCAGCTTAGAAGGAGGAACAACTAATGAAAAACTGTTTTTT.

V is TRBV5-1 and J is TRBJ2-1, with a weak D call TRBD2 (6 bases). The V end lost 0 bases, the J end lost 2 bases, and 9 bases lay between the germline ends. Germline V gene sequence: CDR1 SGHRS, CDR2 YFSETQ. The CDR3 is 15 amino acids. This CDR3 is CASSLGTIPYNEQFF. DNA for the CDR3: TGCGCCAGCAGCTTGGGGACTATACCCTACAATGAGCAGTTCTTC. Using reference TRBV5-1 and TRBJ2-1 for the parts outside the CDR3, the full variable domain is KAGVTQTPRYLIKTRGQQVTLSCSPISGHRSVSWYQQTPGQGLQFLFEYFSETQRNKGNFPGRFSGRQFSNSRSEMNVSTLELGDSALYLCASSLGTIPYNEQFFGPGTRLTVL.

The J gene is TRBJ2-7, the V gene TRBV27, with a possible D match to TRBD1 (5 bases). Germline-derived CDR1 and CDR2 are MNHEY and SMNVEV (reference sequence). Trimming removed 3 bases at V and 1 base at J, with 7 bases between. The CDR3 is 13 residues long. In DNA, the CDR3 is TGTGCCAGCAGTTTGCAGGGATCCTACGAGCAGTACTTC. Translating gives CASSLQGSYEQYF.

The CDR3 DNA sequence: TGTGCCAGCAGCTCGACGACAGACAGGTTCCGCGCTTTCTTT. Amino acid sequence: CASSSTTDRFRAFF. The chain couples TRBV28 to TRBJ1-1; weak D call: TRBD1 (6 bases). Trimming took off 6 bases at V and 11 bases at J, with 22 bases between the two ends. The CDR3 runs to 14 residues. The germline gives CDR1 MDHEN, CDR2 SYDVKM.

V and J are TRBV2 and TRBJ2-2; D is possibly TRBD2 (6 bases). The CDR3 extends over 16 amino acids. Germline V CDR1 and CDR2: SNHLY, FYNNEI. Trimming cost V 6 bases and J 0 bases, with 14 bases left between them. This chain's CDR3 is CASSRSTRPNTGELFF. For the CDR3, the DNA is TGTGCCAGCAGCAGATCGACTAGACCGAACACCGGGGAGCTGTTTTTT.

This clone showed up just once. The J gene is TRBJ2-7, the V gene TRBV29-1, with 9 bases that match TRBD2. J gave up 2 bases and V 4 bases, and 6 bases lay outside the gene matches. The CDR3 spans 14 residues. Germline V gives CDR1 SQVTM, CDR2 ANQGSEA. The CDR3 nucleotides read TGCAGCGTTGCCTCAGCGGGGGGCGCCTACGAGCAGTACTTC. It is translated as CSVASAGGAYEQYF.

Remarks on this clone: The junction and the germline gene differ at one end; a read error may be behind it. The chain uses TRBV6-6 and TRBJ1-1; the D is unclear. The CDR3 totals 16 residues. CDR1 is MNHNY, CDR2 SVGAGI, per germline (reference sequence). The CDR3, as DNA: TGTGCCAGCAGTCCTACACCGGGGAGGGAGAACGCTGAAGCTTTCTTT. Protein sequence: CASSPTPGRENAEAFF.

This clone occurred once. The V gene is TRBV6-5, the J gene TRBJ2-1; weak D call: TRBD1 (8 bases). Germline V gives CDR1 MNHEY, CDR2 SVGAGI. The V and J ends lost 4 bases and 4 bases respectively, with 14 bases between them. The CDR3 contains 15 residues. The CDR3 bases are TGTGCCAGCAGTTCAGACAGGGGACTATACAATGAGCAGTTCTTC. Its translation: CASSSDRGLYNEQFF.

This clone was counted a few times. J is TRBJ2-2 and V is TRBV6-1, with a weak D call TRBD2 (6 bases). This CDR3 is built from 15 residues. Trimming removed 0 bases at V and 1 base at J, with 6 bases between. CDR1 MNHNS and CDR2 SASEGT come from the germline V gene. The CDR3 region is CASSEASGNTGELFF. The CDR3 DNA is TGTGCCAGCAGTGAAGCTAGCGGGAACACCGGGGAGCTGTTTTTT.

This sequence joins TRBV5-4 and TRBJ2-1, with a possible D match to TRBD2 (6 bases). The CDR3 loop spans 16 amino acids. CDR1 and CDR2 (germline): SGHNT, YYREEE (reference sequence). V lost 3 bases, J lost 7 bases, and 20 bases lay in between. In DNA, the CDR3 is TGTGCCAGCAGCTACCTTGGGGCGGGACTTAGAAATGAGCAGTTCTTC. This encodes CASSYLGAGLRNEQFF.

V is TRBV19 and J is TRBJ1-6; a possible D gene is TRBD1 (6 bases). The CDR3 totals 14 residues. V was cut by 2 bases and J by 6 bases, with 8 bases left in between. Germline assignment: CDR1 LNHDA and CDR2 SQIVND (reference sequence). The CDR3 DNA sequence: TGTGCCAGTAGTATATCCAGGGGTAATTCACCCCTCCACTTT. This encodes CASSISRGNSPLHF. Drawing the rest from reference TRBV19 and TRBJ1-6, the complete variable domain is DGGITQSPKYLFRKEGQNVTLSCEQNLNHDAMYWYRQDPGQGLRLIYYSQIVNDFQKGDIAEGYSVSREKKESFPLTVTSAQKNPTAFYLCASSISRGNSPLHFGNGTRLTVT.

The rearrangement joins TRBV2 to TRBJ2-1, with D tentatively TRBD2 (5 bases). The CDR3 has 17 amino acids. Germline V CDR1 and CDR2: SNHLY, FYNNEI. V lost 8 bases, J lost 1 base, and 21 bases lay in between. The CDR3 region is CASFTDSPRLSYNEQFF. CDR3 bases: TGTGCCAGCTTTACGGACTCCCCGAGATTGTCCTACAATGAGCAGTTCTTC. The variable domain in full, with the rest retrieved from reference TRBV2 and TRBJ2-1, is EPEVTQTPSHQVTQMGQEVILRCVPISNHLYFYWYRQILGQKVEFLVSFYNNEISEKSEIFDDQFSVERPDGSNFTLKIRSTKLEDSAMYFCASFTDSPRLSYNEQFFGPGTRLTVL.

The chain is built from TRBV18 and TRBJ1-1; TRBD1 is a possible D gene (5 bases). This CDR3 spans 15 amino acids. Germline V lookup: CDR1 KGHSH, CDR2 LQKENI. Trimming took 5 bases from V and 0 from J, leaving 13 bases between them. The CDR3, as DNA: TGTGCCAGCTCAGAAAGGACACTGATGAACACTGAAGCTTTCTTT. Its translation is CASSERTLMNTEAFF. The whole variable domain, remainder taken from reference TRBV18 and TRBJ1-1, is NAGVMQNPRHLVRRRGQEARLRCSPMKGHSHVYWYRQLPEEGLKFMVYLQKENIIDESGMPKERFSAEFPKEGPSILRIQQVVRGDSAAYFCASSERTLMNTEAFFGQGTRLTVV.

The V gene is TRBV7-6, the J gene TRBJ1-1, with TRBD1 matching 8 bases. The junction had 17 bases not matched to a gene; V was cut back by 5 bases and J by 6 bases. Germline V gene sequence: CDR1 SGHVS, CDR2 FNYEAQ. This CDR3 is 17 amino acids long. DNA for the CDR3: TGTGCCAGCAGCACGTGGGTGACAGGGGACCCGCGAGCTGAAGCTTTCTTT. It is translated as CASSTWVTGDPRAEAFF.

This clone was seen just once. The rearrangement uses TRBV25-1 and TRBJ2-1; maybe TRBD1 (6 bases). The CDR3 sequence is 16 residues long. The germline V gene encodes CDR1 MGHDK and CDR2 SYGVNS. V was clipped by 2 bases and J by 8 bases, with 19 bases between them. The CDR3 reads CASSEHSVYRVDEQFF. The CDR3 DNA sequence: TGTGCCAGCAGTGAACATTCGGTATACAGGGTCGATGAGCAGTTCTTC.

This chain connects TRBV6-4 to TRBJ2-1; the D gene is possibly TRBD2 (5 bases). This CDR3 has 19 amino acids. Trimming pared 2 bases from V and 5 bases from J, leaving 25 bases between. Germline assignment: CDR1 MRHNA and CDR2 SNTAGT. Here the CDR3 reads CASSDRADYLAQVHNEQFF. Here the CDR3 DNA reads TGTGCCAGCAGTGACAGGGCAGACTATTTGGCCCAGGTACACAATGAGCAGTTCTTC.

This rearrangement joins TRBV7-6 to TRBJ1-1, with D tentatively TRBD1 (5 bases). The CDR3 is 15 amino acids. Germline V gene lookup returns CDR1 SGHVS and CDR2 FNYEAQ. Trimming pared 6 bases from V and 1 base from J, leaving 15 bases between. The CDR3 DNA is TGTGCCAGCAGTCCCCGGGGGTCGGCGAACACTGAAGCTTTCTTT. Residues: CASSPRGSANTEAFF.

The gene calls are TRBV7-9 and TRBJ1-1; weak D call: TRBD1 (5 bases). V was cut by 5 bases and J by 8 bases, with 9 bases left in between. Germline CDR1 is SEHNR and CDR2 is FQNEAQ (reference sequence). The CDR3 has 11 residues. CDR3 residues: CASSRGTEAFF. CDR3 bases: TGTGCCAGCAGCCGGGGGACGGAAGCTTTCTTT.

The chain employs TRBV30 and TRBJ1-2; D perhaps matches TRBD1 (6 bases). This CDR3 comprises 17 residues. Germline V lookup: CDR1 GTSNPN, CDR2 SVGIG (reference sequence). Trimming took 0 bases from V and 8 from J, leaving 25 bases between them. Here the CDR3 reads CAWSVKFSWGRLGGYTF. CDR3 sequence (DNA): TGTGCCTGGAGTGTAAAGTTTTCTTGGGGGCGTTTGGGAGGCTACACCTTC.

The chain combines TRBV9 with TRBJ1-2; no reliable D call. This CDR3 is 16 amino acids long. Germline CDR1 and CDR2: SGDLS and YYNGEE. The V end was cut by 0 bases, the J end by 1 base, with 13 bases between. CDR3 amino acids: CASSVEAQAFNYGYTF. CDR3 DNA sequence: TGTGCCAGCAGCGTAGAAGCCCAGGCCTTTAACTATGGCTACACCTTC.

CDR3: CASTAGDRRGSYNSPLHF. The CDR3, as DNA: TGTGCCAGCACCGCAGGGGATCGTCGGGGCTCCTATAATTCACCCCTCCACTTT. V usage is TRBV28 and J usage is TRBJ1-6; the D gene is possibly TRBD1 (6 bases). The germline gives CDR1 MDHEN, CDR2 SYDVKM. The V and J ends lost 7 bases and 0 bases respectively, with 19 bases between them. The CDR3 is 18 residues long.

V usage is TRBV5-8 and J usage is TRBJ1-6; D is ambiguous. V shed 0 bases and J shed 7 bases, with 11 bases lying between them. CDR3 length: 15 residues. The germline V gene encodes CDR1 SGHTS and CDR2 YDEGEE. The CDR3 reads CASSLVSLRNSPLHF. The DNA for the CDR3 is TGTGCCAGCAGCTTGGTCTCGTTACGGAATTCACCCCTCCACTTT.

This clone was detected only a few times. This chain connects TRBV2 to TRBJ2-2; 13 positions match TRBD2. The ends lost 8 bases at V and 6 bases at J; junction bases unmatched: 9. The germline CDR1 and CDR2 sequences are SNHLY and FYNNEI. The CDR3 is made up of 16 amino acids. The CDR3 protein is CASSSGLAGSAGELFF. The CDR3 coding sequence is TGTGCCAGCTCCTCGGGACTAGCGGGATCCGCCGGGGAGCTGTTTTTT.

The genes are TRBV2 and TRBJ2-2, with a possible D match to TRBD1 (5 bases). The CDR3 length is 14 residues. Trimming took 7 bases from V and 0 from J, leaving 9 bases between them. Germline V gene data show CDR1 as SNHLY and CDR2 as FYNNEI. CDR3 sequence (DNA): TGTGCCAGCACCGAGACAGCGAACACCGGGGAGCTGTTTTTT. Amino acid sequence: CASTETANTGELFF.

This chain joins TRBV28 and TRBJ1-4, with D perhaps TRBD1 (6 bases). The CDR3 has 17 residues. V lost 3 bases and J 4 bases, leaving 18 bases between the germline ends. Germline CDR1 reads MDHEN; CDR2 reads SYDVKM. The CDR3 loop reads CASSFLPRQAINEKLFF. CDR3 in DNA: TGTGCCAGCAGTTTTCTTCCCAGACAGGCGATTAATGAAAAACTGTTTTTT. The full variable domain, rest sourced from reference TRBV28 and TRBJ1-4, is DVKVTQSSRYLVKRTGEKVFLECVQDMDHENMFWYRQDPGLGLRLIYFSYDVKMKEKGDIPEGYSVSREKKERFSLILESASTNQTSMYLCASSFLPRQAINEKLFFGSGTQLSVL.

This chain uses TRBV11-3 with TRBJ2-3; 10 bases match TRBD2. The CDR3 loop spans 15 amino acids. The germline CDR1 and CDR2 sequences are SGHNT and YENEEA. With V trimmed by 5 bases and J by 3 bases, 5 bases remained unmatched. CDR3 protein: CASSPSGRATDTQYF. CDR3 bases: TGTGCCAGCAGCCCGAGCGGGAGGGCGACAGATACGCAGTATTTT.

CDR3 sequence reads: CASSQQRAGDTQYF. The CDR3 region has the DNA TGCGCCAGCAGTCAACAGCGGGCTGGGGATACGCAGTATTTT. V and J are TRBV10-1 and TRBJ2-3, with D tentatively TRBD2 (6 bases). CDR3 length equals 14 residues. Trimming shortened V by 5 bases and J by 6 bases, and 15 bases separated the two germline ends. Germline loops: CDR1 WNHNN, CDR2 SYGVQD (reference sequence).

The chain uses TRBV6-5 and TRBJ1-1; 8 bases match TRBD1. CDR3 length equals 14 residues. Unmatched junction bases numbered 4, after V lost 6 bases and J lost 1 base. Germline assignment: CDR1 MNHEY and CDR2 SVGAGI. CDR3 loop: CASRPQGANTEAFF. CDR3 nucleotides: TGTGCCAGCAGGCCCCAGGGGGCGAACACTGAAGCTTTCTTT.